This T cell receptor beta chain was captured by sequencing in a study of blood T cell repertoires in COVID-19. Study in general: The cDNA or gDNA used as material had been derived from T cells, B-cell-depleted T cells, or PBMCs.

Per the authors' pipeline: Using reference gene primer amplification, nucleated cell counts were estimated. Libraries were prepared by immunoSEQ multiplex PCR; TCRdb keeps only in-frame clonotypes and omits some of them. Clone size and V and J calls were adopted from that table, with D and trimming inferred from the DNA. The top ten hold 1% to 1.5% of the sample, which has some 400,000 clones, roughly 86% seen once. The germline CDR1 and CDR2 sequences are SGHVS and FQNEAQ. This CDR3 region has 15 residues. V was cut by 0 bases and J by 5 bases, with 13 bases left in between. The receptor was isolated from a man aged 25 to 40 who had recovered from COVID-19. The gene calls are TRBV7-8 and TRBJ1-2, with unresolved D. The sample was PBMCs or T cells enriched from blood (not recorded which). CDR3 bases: TGTGCCAGCAGCTTAGCGTACAGCTTCGTTTATGGCTACACCTTC. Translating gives CASSLAYSFVYGYTF.